This is a list of T cell receptor beta chains from one sample in a study of T cells after yellow fever vaccination. MiXCR, run by TCRdb on the 5' RACE reads, gives a single entry per CDR3 protein. This table has 300,000 or so distinct CDR3 sequences, roughly 8.4% appearing once. This specimen was PBMCs, taken roughly 45 days after the first yellow fever vaccination. The receptor set was obtained from a man between 18 and 29 years old who received the YFV17D yellow fever vaccine. Each CDR3 is given with its conserved first and last residue. Fields, in order: CDR3 protein, clone size, V gene. Where a row states a size, it is once, few, many or the class of an expanded clone; other rows omit it.

cdr3_aa: CASSQGVARQETQYF
clone_size: .
v_call: TRBV3-1

cdr3_aa: CASSKERVRQGTTEAFF
clone_size: few
v_call: TRBV21-1

cdr3_aa: CASSRSYHRDEKLFF
clone_size: .
v_call: TRBV6-2/TRBV6-3

cdr3_aa: CASSPNAGVDATGELFF
clone_size: .
v_call: TRBV18

cdr3_aa: CVSINNEVNTEAFF
clone_size: .
v_call: TRBV6-2/TRBV6-3

cdr3_aa: CASSPGPGLAKNIQYF
clone_size: few
v_call: TRBV18

cdr3_aa: CSARGQYNQPQHF
clone_size: few
v_call: TRBV20-1

cdr3_aa: CASSLGGVTNEKLFF
clone_size: many
v_call: TRBV5-5

cdr3_aa: CASSSGEDYGYTF
clone_size: .
v_call: TRBV7-6

cdr3_aa: CSARDGLLGWQETQYF
clone_size: few
v_call: TRBV20-1

cdr3_aa: CASSSGLAGVQETQYF
clone_size: .
v_call: TRBV7-9

cdr3_aa: CASSVRTGDRQFF
clone_size: .
v_call: TRBV9

cdr3_aa: CASSPRTSRYNEQFF
clone_size: many
v_call: TRBV4-3

cdr3_aa: CASRRGNQGNTEAFF
clone_size: .
v_call: TRBV28

cdr3_aa: CASSLNGVEGYTF
clone_size: many
v_call: TRBV5-1

cdr3_aa: CASSLGRGAGDTQYF
clone_size: few
v_call: TRBV5-1

cdr3_aa: CASSRLGSTDTQYF
clone_size: few
v_call: TRBV18

cdr3_aa: CASSLGSRGTEAFF
clone_size: many
v_call: TRBV7-2

cdr3_aa: CASSYAREAYNEQFF
clone_size: many
v_call: TRBV6-5

cdr3_aa: CASSFFPYTGELFF
clone_size: few
v_call: TRBV11-2

cdr3_aa: CASSAGQVPEQYF
clone_size: .
v_call: TRBV5-1

cdr3_aa: CASSSGRGGLEGYTF
clone_size: .
v_call: TRBV7-2

cdr3_aa: CASSFKSGGETQYF
clone_size: many
v_call: TRBV7-2

cdr3_aa: CSASDRASNQPQHF
clone_size: .
v_call: TRBV20-1

cdr3_aa: CASSEAVGGFNGYTF
clone_size: .
v_call: TRBV9

cdr3_aa: CASSATTTGDSPLHF
clone_size: few
v_call: TRBV9

cdr3_aa: CSAQGQGKRNTIYF
clone_size: few
v_call: TRBV20-1

cdr3_aa: CSASRSWRRISNQPQHF
clone_size: few
v_call: TRBV20-1

cdr3_aa: CASSTSGGTIGADTQYF
clone_size: many
v_call: TRBV27

cdr3_aa: CASRDFGVAKNIQYF
clone_size: .
v_call: TRBV12-3/TRBV12-4

cdr3_aa: CSARSGLAEYEQYF
clone_size: few
v_call: TRBV20-1

cdr3_aa: CATKGGGTDTQYF
clone_size: few
v_call: TRBV24-1

cdr3_aa: CASRQGANTEAFF
clone_size: few
v_call: TRBV4-3

cdr3_aa: CASSQDPPWVQFF
clone_size: few
v_call: TRBV14

cdr3_aa: CASSFPIFQTTDTQYF
clone_size: few
v_call: TRBV7-2

cdr3_aa: CASSPPVAGMGETQYF
clone_size: .
v_call: TRBV12-3/TRBV12-4

cdr3_aa: CASNLPGTSEFF
clone_size: few
v_call: TRBV28

cdr3_aa: CASSLAHAGPSTVTQYF
clone_size: .
v_call: TRBV5-5

cdr3_aa: CASSTDQETQYF
clone_size: many
v_call: TRBV5-1

cdr3_aa: CASSPTISSTGYQETQYF
clone_size: .
v_call: TRBV7-7

cdr3_aa: CASSLALGTGGGEQFF
clone_size: few
v_call: TRBV5-1

cdr3_aa: CASSASTRKVETQYF
clone_size: .
v_call: TRBV5-1

cdr3_aa: CASTGYTGELFF
clone_size: .
v_call: TRBV2

cdr3_aa: CASSPTELTDTQYF
clone_size: few
v_call: TRBV6-1

cdr3_aa: CASRRVLGGYGYTF
clone_size: .
v_call: TRBV27

cdr3_aa: CASSLDLYTSRAGELFF
clone_size: few
v_call: TRBV11-2

cdr3_aa: CAIRLDRQGIPDTQYF
clone_size: few
v_call: TRBV10-3

cdr3_aa: CASSLEGLAGERTDTQYF
clone_size: few
v_call: TRBV11-1

cdr3_aa: CASSYWGQNTGELFF
clone_size: .
v_call: TRBV6-5

cdr3_aa: CASSTSGGTDTQYF
clone_size: few
v_call: TRBV12-3/TRBV12-4

cdr3_aa: CASSQPTGRNYGYTF
clone_size: few
v_call: TRBV4-1

cdr3_aa: CAIRDKQETQYF
clone_size: many
v_call: TRBV10-3

cdr3_aa: CASSRGSEGSGETQYF
clone_size: few
v_call: TRBV9